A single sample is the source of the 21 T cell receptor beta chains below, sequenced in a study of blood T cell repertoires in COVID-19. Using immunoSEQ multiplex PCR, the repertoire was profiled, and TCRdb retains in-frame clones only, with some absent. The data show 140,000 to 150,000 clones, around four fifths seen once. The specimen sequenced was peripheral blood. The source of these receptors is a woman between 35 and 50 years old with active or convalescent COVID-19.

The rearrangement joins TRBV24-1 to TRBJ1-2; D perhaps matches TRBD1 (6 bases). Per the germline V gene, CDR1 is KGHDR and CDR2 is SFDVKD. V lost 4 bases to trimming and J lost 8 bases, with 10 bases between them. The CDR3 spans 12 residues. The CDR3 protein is CATSDNRAGYTF. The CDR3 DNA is TGTGCCACCAGTGACAACAGGGCGGGCTACACCTTC.

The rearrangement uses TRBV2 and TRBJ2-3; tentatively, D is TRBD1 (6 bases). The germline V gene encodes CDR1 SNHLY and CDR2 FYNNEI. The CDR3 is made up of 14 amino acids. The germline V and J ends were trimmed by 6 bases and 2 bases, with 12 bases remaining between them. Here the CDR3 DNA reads TGTGCCAGCAGCACAGGGACAAACACAGATACGCAGTATTTT. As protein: CASSTGTNTDTQYF.

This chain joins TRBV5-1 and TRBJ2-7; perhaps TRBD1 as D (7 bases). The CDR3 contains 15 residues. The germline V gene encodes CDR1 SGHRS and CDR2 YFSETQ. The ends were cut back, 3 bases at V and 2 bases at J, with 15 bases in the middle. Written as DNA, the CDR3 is TGCGCCAGCAGCTCAGGGGGGTTCGAAACCTACGAGCAGTACTTC. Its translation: CASSSGGFETYEQYF.

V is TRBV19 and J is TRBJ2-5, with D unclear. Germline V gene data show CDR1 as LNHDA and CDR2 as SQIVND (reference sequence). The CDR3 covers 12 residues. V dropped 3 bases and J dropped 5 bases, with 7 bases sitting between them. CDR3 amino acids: CASSMSGETQYF. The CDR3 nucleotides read TGTGCCAGTAGTATGTCGGGTGAGACCCAGTACTTC.

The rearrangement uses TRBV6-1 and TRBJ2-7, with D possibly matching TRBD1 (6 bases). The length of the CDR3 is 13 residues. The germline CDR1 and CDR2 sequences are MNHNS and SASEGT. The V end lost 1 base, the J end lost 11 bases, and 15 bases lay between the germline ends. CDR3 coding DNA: TGTGCCAGCAGTGAAGAGGGTTGGGACAAGGAGTACTTC. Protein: CASSEEGWDKEYF.

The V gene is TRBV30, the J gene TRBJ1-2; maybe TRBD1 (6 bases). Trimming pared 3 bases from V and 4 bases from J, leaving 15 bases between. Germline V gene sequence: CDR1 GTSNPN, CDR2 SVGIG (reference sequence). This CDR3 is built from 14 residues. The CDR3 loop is CAWRQGRGGYGYTF. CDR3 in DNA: TGTGCCTGGAGGCAGGGCAGGGGCGGCTATGGCTACACCTTC.

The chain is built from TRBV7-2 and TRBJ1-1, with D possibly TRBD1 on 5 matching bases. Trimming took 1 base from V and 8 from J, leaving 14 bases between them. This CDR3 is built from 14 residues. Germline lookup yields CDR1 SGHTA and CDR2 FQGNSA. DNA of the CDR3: TGTGCCAGCAGCTTAGTACCCGGCGGGGCCGAAGCTTTCTTT. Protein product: CASSLVPGGAEAFF.

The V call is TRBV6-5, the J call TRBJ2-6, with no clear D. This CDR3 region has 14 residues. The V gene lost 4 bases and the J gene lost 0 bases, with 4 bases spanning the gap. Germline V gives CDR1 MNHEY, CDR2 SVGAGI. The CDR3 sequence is CASSSNSGANVLTF. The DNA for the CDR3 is TGTGCCAGCAGTTCCAACTCTGGGGCCAACGTCCTGACTTTC.

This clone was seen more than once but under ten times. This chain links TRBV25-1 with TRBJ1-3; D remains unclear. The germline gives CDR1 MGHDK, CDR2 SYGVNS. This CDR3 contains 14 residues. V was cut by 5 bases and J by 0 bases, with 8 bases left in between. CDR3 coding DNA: TGTGCCAGCAGTCGAGGGAGCTCTGGAAACACCATATATTTT. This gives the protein CASSRGSSGNTIYF. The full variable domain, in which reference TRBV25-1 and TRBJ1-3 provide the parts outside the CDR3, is EADIYQTPRYLVIGTGKKITLECSQTMGHDKMYWYQQDPGMELHLIHYSYGVNSTEKGDLSSESTVSRIRTEHFPLTLESARPSHTSQYLCASSRGSSGNTIYFGEGSWLTVV.

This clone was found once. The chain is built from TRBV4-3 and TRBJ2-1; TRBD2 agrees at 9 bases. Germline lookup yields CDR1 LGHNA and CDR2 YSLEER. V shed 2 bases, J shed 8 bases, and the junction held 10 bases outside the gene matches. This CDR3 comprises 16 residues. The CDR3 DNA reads TGCGCCAGCAGCCAAAGGGCGGGGGGGTCACCCGATGAGCAGTTCTTC. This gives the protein CASSQRAGGSPDEQFF.

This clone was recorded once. In nucleotides, the CDR3 is TGTGCCAGCAGTTTTCTGTATGGGACAGGGGTCGGAAACACCATATATTTT. Translating it yields CASSFLYGTGVGNTIYF. V usage is TRBV28 and J usage is TRBJ1-3; 10 bases map to TRBD1. The CDR3 contains 17 residues. The V and J ends lost 3 bases and 4 bases, in that order; junction bases with no gene match: 9. Germline V CDR1 and CDR2: MDHEN, SYDVKM.

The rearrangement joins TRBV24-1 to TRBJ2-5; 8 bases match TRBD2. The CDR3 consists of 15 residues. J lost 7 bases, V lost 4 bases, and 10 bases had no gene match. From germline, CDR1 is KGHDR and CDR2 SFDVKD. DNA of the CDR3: TGTGCCACCAGTGACCCTTCCGGGACTAGTGGGACCCAGTACTTC. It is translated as CATSDPSGTSGTQYF.

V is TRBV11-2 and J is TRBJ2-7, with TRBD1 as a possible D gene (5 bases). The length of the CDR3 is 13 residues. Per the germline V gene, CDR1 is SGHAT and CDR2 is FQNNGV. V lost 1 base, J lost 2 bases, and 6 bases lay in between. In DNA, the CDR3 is TGTGCCAGCAGCTTAGGACAGACCTACGAGCAGTACTTC. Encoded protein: CASSLGQTYEQYF.

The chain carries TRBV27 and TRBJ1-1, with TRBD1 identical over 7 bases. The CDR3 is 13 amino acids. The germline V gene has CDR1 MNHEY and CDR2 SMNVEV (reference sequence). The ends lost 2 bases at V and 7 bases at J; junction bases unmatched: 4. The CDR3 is CASSLRRDSEAFF. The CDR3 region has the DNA TGTGCCAGCAGTTTAAGGCGGGACAGTGAAGCTTTCTTT.

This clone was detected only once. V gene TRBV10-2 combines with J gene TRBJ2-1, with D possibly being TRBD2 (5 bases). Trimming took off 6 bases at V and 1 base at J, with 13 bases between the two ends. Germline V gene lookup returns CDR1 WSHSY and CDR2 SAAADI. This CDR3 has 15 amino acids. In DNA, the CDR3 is TGCGCCAGCAGGCCTAGCCGCGGTTCCTACAATGAGCAGTTCTTC. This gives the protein CASRPSRGSYNEQFF.

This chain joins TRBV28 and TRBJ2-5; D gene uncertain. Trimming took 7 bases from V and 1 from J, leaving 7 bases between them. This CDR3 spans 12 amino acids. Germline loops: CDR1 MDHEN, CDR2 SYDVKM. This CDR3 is CASMGPQETQYF. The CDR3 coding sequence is TGTGCCAGCATGGGCCCCCAAGAGACCCAGTACTTC. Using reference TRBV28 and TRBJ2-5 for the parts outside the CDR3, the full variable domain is DVKVTQSSRYLVKRTGEKVFLECVQDMDHENMFWYRQDPGLGLRLIYFSYDVKMKEKGDIPEGYSVSREKKERFSLILESASTNQTSMYLCASMGPQETQYFGPGTRLLVL.

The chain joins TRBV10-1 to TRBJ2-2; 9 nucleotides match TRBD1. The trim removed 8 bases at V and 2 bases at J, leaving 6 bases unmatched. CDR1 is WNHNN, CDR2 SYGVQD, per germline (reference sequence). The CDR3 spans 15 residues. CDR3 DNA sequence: TGCGCCAGCCGGCCGACAGGGGGTAACACCGGGGAGCTGTTTTTT. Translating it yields CASRPTGGNTGELFF.

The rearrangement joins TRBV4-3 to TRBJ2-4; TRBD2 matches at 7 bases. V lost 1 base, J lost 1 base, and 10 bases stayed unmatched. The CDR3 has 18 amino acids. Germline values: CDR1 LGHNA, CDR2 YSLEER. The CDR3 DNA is TGCGCCAGCAGCCAAGTGTTAGGAGGGCGGGAGGCCAAAAACATTCAGTACTTC. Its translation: CASSQVLGGREAKNIQYF.

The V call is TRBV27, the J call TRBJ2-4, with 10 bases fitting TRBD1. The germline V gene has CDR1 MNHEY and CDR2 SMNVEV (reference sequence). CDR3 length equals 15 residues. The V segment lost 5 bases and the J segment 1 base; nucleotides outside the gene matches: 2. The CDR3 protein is CASSDRGLAKNIQYF. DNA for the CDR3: TGTGCCAGCAGTGACAGGGGGCTTGCCAAAAACATTCAGTACTTC.

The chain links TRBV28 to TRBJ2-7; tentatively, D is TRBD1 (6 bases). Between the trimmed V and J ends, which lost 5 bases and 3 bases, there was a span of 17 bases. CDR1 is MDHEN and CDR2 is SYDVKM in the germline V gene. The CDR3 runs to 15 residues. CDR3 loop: CASSAGTRPFYEQYF. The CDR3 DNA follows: TGTGCCAGCAGTGCCGGGACAAGGCCCTTCTACGAGCAGTACTTC.

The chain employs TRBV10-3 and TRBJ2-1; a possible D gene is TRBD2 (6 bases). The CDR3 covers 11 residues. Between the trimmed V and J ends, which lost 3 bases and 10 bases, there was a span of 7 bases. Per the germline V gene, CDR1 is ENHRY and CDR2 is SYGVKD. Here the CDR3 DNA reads TGTGCCATCAGTGATAGCGGCGAGCAGTTCTTC. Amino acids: CAISDSGEQFF.